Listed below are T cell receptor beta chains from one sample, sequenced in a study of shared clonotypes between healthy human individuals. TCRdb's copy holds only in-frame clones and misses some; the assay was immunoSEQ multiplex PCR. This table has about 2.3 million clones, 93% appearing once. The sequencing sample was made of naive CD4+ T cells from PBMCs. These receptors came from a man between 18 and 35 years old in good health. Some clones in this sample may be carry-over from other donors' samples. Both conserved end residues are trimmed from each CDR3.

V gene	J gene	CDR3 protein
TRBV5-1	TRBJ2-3	ASSNRAPRGDTQY
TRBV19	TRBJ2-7	ASSILAGQGSSYEQY
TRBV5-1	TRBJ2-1	ASSPGQGGGEQF
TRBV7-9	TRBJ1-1	ASSPAGGDTEAF
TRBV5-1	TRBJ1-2	ASSVATGAGYT
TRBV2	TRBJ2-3	ASSPGTSGRTDTQY
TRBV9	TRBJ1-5	ASSAMGRDQPQH
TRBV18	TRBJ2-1	ASSRVYGLNNEQF
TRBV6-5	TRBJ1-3	ASSNLAGGHTIY
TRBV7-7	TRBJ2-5	ASSLGRYQETQY
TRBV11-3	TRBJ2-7	ASSLGVAEQY
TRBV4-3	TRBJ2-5	ASRKDRGRETQY
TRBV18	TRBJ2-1	ASSRVGTGNEQF
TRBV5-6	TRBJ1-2	ASNRDRAPFGYT
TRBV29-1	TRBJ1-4	SVEGGVLGEKLF
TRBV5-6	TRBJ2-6	ASSLGQSGANVLT
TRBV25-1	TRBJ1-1	ASSRGTNTEAF
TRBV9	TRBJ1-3	ASSLTGTGNTIY
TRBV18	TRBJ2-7	ASSPREGQISSYEQY
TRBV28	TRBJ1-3	ASSLDSSGNTIY
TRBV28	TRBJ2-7	ASSFGALGSLEQY
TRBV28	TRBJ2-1	ASPYPTRALSYNEQF
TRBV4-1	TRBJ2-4	ASSQGSPRRDIQY
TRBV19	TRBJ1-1	ASSIGLVLARAEAF
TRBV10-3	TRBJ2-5	AIREGETQY
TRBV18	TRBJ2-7	ASSPGSEQY